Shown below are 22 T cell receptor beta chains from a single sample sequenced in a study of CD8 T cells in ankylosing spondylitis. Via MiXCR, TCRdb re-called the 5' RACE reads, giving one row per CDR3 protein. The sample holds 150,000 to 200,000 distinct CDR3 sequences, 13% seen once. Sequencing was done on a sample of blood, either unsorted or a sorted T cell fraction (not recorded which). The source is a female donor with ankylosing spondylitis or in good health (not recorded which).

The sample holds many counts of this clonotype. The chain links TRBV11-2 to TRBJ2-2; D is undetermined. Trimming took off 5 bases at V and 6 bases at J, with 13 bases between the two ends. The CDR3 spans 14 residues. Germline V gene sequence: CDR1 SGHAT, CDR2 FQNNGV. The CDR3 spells CASSPTPFPGELFF. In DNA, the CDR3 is TGTGCCAGCAGCCCAACCCCTTTCCCCGGGGAGCTGTTTTTT.

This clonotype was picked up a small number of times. The CDR3 reads CASSHGTGEAKNIQYF. In DNA form, the CDR3 reads TGTGCCAGCAGCCATGGGACAGGGGAAGCCAAAAACATTCAGTACTTC. The rearrangement links TRBV7-2 to TRBJ2-4; 10 positions match TRBD1. Germline-derived CDR1 and CDR2 are SGHTA and FQGNSA. CDR3 length: 16 amino acids. V was pared by 5 bases and J by 0 bases, with 4 bases of the junction left unmatched.

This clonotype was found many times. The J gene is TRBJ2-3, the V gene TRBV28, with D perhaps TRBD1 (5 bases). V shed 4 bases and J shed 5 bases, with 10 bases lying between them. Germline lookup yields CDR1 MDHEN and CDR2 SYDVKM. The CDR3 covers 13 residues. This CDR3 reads CASSYPGLDTQYF. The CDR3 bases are TGTGCCAGCAGTTACCCAGGGCTAGATACGCAGTATTTT.

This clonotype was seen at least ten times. The CDR3 sequence: CASTRALGTLDTGELFF. The CDR3, as DNA: TGTGCCAGCACCCGCGCACTCGGTACTTTAGACACCGGGGAGCTGTTTTTT. This chain connects TRBV7-9 to TRBJ2-2; D is unclear. Trimming pared 7 bases from V and 3 bases from J, leaving 21 bases between. This CDR3 spans 17 amino acids. CDR1 is SEHNR and CDR2 is FQNEAQ in the germline V gene (reference sequence).

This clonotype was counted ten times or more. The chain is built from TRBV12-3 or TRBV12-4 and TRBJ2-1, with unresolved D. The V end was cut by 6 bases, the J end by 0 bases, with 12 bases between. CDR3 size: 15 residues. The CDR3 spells CASRTQLSSYNEQFF. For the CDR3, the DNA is TGTGCCAGCAGAACACAGTTGAGCTCCTACAATGAGCAGTTCTTC.

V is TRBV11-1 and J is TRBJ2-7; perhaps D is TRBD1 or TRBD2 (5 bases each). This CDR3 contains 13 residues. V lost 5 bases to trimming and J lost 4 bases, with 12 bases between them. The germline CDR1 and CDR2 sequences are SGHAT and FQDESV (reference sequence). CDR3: CASSTGRGYEQYF. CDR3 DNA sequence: TGTGCCAGCAGCACAGGACGGGGATACGAGCAGTACTTC.

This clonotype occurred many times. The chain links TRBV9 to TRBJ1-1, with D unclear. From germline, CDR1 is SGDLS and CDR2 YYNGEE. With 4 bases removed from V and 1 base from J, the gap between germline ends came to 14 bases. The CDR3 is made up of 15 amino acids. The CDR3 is CASSNTLGRNTEAFF. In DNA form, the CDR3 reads TGTGCCAGCAGCAACACTTTGGGCAGGAACACTGAAGCTTTCTTT.

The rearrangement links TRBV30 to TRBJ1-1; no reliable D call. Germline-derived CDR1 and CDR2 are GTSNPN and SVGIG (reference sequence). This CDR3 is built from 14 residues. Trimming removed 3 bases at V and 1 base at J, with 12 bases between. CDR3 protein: CAWRGGMWNTEAFF. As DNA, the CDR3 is TGTGCCTGGAGGGGAGGGATGTGGAACACTGAAGCTTTCTTT.

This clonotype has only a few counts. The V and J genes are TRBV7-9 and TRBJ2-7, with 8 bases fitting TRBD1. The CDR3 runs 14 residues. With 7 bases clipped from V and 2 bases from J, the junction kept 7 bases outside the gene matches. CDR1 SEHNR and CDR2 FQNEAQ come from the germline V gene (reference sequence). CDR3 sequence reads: CASNQGTGTYEQYF. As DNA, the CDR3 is TGTGCCAGCAACCAAGGGACAGGAACCTACGAGCAGTACTTC.

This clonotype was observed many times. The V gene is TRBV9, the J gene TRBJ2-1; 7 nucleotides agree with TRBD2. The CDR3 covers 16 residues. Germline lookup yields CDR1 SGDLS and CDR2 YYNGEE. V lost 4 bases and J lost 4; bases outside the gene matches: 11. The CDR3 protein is CASSLIGASGYNEQFF. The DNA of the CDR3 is TGTGCCAGCAGCTTAATAGGGGCTAGCGGTTACAATGAGCAGTTCTTC.

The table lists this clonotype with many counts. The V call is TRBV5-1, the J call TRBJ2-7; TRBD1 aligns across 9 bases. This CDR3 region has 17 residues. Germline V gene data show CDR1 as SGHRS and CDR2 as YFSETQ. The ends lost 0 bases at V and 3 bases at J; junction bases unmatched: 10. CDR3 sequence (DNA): TGCGCCAGCAGCTTGGGGGGCACCGGGACAGGGATCTACGAGCAGTACTTC. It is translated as CASSLGGTGTGIYEQYF.

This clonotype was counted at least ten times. CDR3 bases: TGTGCCAGCAGTGACTCGACAGGGGCCGGCTACGAGCAGTACTTC. Protein: CASSDSTGAGYEQYF. V and J are TRBV12-3 or TRBV12-4 and TRBJ2-7; 8 bases align to TRBD1. Trimming removed 5 bases from V and 3 bases from J; junction bases left unmatched: 9. This CDR3 spans 15 amino acids.

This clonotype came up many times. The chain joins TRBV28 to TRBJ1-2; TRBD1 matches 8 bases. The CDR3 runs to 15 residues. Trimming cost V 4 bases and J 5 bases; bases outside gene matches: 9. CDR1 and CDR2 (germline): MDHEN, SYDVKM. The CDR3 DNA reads TGTGCCAGCAGTTCAACCGGGACAGGAGCTTATGGCTACACCTTC. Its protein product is CASSSTGTGAYGYTF.

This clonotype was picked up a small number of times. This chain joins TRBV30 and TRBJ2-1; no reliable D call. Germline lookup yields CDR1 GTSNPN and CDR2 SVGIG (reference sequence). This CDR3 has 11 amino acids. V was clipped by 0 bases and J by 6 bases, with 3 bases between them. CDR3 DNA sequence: TGTGCCTGGAGTGTACTCAATGAGCAGTTCTTC. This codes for CAWSVLNEQFF. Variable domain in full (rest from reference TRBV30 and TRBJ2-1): SQTIHQWPATLVQPVGSPLSLECTVEGTSNPNLYWYRQAAGRGLQLLFYSVGIGQISSEVPQNLSASRPQDRQFILSSKKLLLSDSGFYLCAWSVLNEQFFGPGTRLTVL.

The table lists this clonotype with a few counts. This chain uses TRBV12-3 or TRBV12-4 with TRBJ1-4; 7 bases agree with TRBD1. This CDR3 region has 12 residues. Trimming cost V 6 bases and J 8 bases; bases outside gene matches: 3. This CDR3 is CASSWGQEKLFF. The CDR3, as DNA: TGTGCCAGCAGCTGGGGACAGGAAAAACTGTTTTTT.

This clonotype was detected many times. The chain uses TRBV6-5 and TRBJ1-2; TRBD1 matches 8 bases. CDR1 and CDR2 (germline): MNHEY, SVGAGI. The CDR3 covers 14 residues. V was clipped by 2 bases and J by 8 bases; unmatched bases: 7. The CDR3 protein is CASSYADRGWGYTF. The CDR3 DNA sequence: TGTGCCAGCAGTTACGCCGACAGGGGCTGGGGCTACACCTTC.

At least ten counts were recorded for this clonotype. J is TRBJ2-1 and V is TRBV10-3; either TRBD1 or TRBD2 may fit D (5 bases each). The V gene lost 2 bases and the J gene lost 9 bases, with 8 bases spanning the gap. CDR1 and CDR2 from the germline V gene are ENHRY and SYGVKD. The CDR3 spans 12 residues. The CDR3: CAISERGGEQFF. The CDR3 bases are TGTGCCATCAGTGAGCGGGGCGGTGAGCAGTTCTTC.

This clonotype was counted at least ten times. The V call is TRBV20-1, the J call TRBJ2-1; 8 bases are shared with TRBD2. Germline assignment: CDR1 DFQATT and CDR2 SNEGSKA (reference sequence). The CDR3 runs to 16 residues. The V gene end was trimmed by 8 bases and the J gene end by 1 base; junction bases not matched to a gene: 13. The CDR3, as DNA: TGCAGTCTCCCAAAGCTTGGCGGGAGGTCCTACAATGAGCAGTTCTTC. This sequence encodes CSLPKLGGRSYNEQFF.

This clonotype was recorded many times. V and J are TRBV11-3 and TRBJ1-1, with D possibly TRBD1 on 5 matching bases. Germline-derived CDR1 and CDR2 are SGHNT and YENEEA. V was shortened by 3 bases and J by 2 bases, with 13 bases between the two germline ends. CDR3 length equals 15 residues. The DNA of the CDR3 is TGTGCCAGCAGCTTCGACAGCTATCCAAACACTGAAGCTTTCTTT. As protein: CASSFDSYPNTEAFF.

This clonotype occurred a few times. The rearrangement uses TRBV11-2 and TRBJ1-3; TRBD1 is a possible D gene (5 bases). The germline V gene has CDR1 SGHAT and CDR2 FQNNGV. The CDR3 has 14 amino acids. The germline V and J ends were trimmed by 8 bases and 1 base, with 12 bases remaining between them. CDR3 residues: CASGIRGSGNTIYF. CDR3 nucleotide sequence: TGTGCCAGCGGGATCCGGGGGTCTGGAAACACCATATATTTT.

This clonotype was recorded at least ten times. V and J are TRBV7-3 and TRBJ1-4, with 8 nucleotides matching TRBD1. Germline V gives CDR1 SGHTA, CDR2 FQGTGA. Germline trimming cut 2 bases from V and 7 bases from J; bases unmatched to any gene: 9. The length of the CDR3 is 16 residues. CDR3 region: CASSLGQGGGFEKLFF. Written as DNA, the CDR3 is TGTGCCAGCAGCTTAGGACAGGGTGGAGGGTTTGAAAAACTGTTTTTT. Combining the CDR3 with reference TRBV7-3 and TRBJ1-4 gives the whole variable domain GAGVSQTPSNKVTEKGKYVELRCDPISGHTALYWYRQSLGQGPEFLIYFQGTGAADDSGLPNDRFFAVRPEGSVSTLKIQRTERGDSAVYLCASSLGQGGGFEKLFFGSGTQLSVL.

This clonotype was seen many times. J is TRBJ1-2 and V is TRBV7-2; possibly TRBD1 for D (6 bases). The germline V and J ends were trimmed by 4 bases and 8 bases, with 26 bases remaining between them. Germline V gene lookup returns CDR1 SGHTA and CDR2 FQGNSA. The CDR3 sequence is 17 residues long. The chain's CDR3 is CASSWNLGHRKSYGYTF. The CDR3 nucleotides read TGTGCCAGCAGCTGGAATCTGGGACATCGGAAAAGTTACGGCTACACCTTC.